The sequence of this T cell receptor (beta chain) was determined in a study of response to subunit inactivated influenza vaccine (dated by TCRdb to between 2017 and 2018). Regarding the study in general: The study used deep quantitative T cell receptor repertoire profiling to track responses to a trivalent subunit inactivated influenza vaccine.

The full study reports these points: According to the authors, only a limited number of new T cells may be recruited by each seasonal influenza vaccination.

This clonotype was detected a few times. Its antigen remains unidentified. No base qualities exist here, and no much larger clone lies one base off it. The library was produced with RT-PCR. Sequencing was performed on an Illumina HiSeq 2500. TCRdb trimmed the raw reads at Q25, called clones with MiXCR and kept productive beta chains. Rows with a matching CDR3 protein are joined into one entry that keeps the most common DNA and genes. For this sample there are 800,000 or so distinct CDR3 sequences; 21% appear just once. About 10% of the sample lies in the top ten. Trimmed from V: 4 bases; trimmed from J: 15 bases; junction bases lacking a gene match: 13. According to the germline V gene, CDR1 reads SGHRS and CDR2 reads YFSETQ. The CDR3 runs 13 amino acids, cysteine and phenylalanine included. The CDR3 DNA has 39 bases and is translated from base 1.

In this chain, TRBV5-1 is recombined with TRBJ2-1; 7 junctional bases match TRBD1. This receptor was identified in a man in his fifties or sixties who received an inactivated influenza vaccine. Donor details come from another sample of the same person, matched by shared clones. The sequences come from PBMCs from blood, collected less than 6 days after vaccination. The DNA sequence is given as TGCGCCAGCAGCCCAAACGGACAGGCTGAGGGGTTCTTC. Its amino acids are CASSPNGQAEGFF.